This TCR beta chain originates from a study of T cells in tumors after PD-1 blockade. Study context: Each patient got pembrolizumab 200 mg every 3 weeks or cemiplimab 350 mg every 2 weeks. Some patients also took daily vismodegib 150 mg during anti-PD-1 treatment.

In germline, CDR1 is MNHEY, CDR2 SVGEGT. V lost 5 bases, J lost 6 bases, and 11 bases lay in between. There are 12 residues in the CDR3. Tumor or blood genomic DNA was sequenced, with inputs of about 550 ng to 6,500 ng. Repertoires were generated with immunoSEQ multiplex PCR, while TCRdb's copy carries only in-frame clones and drops some. The repertoire consists of about 25,000 clones, with 80% to 85% occurring once and the leading ten covering 12%. The source was PBMCs, collected after anti-PD-1 treatment. The V and J genes are TRBV6-2 or TRBV6-3 and TRBJ2-7, with D unresolved. The TCR originated in a human donor with basal cell carcinoma. The chain's CDR3 is CASSTDSLEQYF. DNA for the CDR3: TGTGCCAGCAGTACCGACTCCCTCGAGCAGTACTTC.